The sequence of this TCR beta chain was determined in a study of T cell repertoires in cytomegalovirus infection. Study-wide background: Both recently identified HLA-C-restricted and well-studied HLA-B-restricted CMV epitopes were used in the study. The public TCR beta signatures pointed to both CMV infection and matching HLA type.

Each CDR3 protein is one row after TCRdb ran MiXCR on the reads. The data show a few hundred thousand distinct CDR3 sequences, with roughly a fifth seen just once and approximately 19% held by the top ten. There are 18 residues in the CDR3. With V trimmed by 7 bases and J by 4 bases, 15 bases remained unmatched. This clonotype was seen more than once but under ten times. As yet, its antigen is unknown. General observations from the study: HLA-C-restricted TCR beta clonotypes specific for CMV led the ex vivo response. Cumulated frequencies of public TCR beta families served to identify carriers of CMV plus the relevant HLA.

The V and J genes are TRBV23-1 and TRBJ2-2, with 10 bases matching TRBD1. TRBV23-1 has ORF status, its function being uncertain. This specimen consisted of cultured PBMCs, obtained from culture after CMV antigen stimulation. This clonotype originated in a human donor in good health (CMV status not recorded). Some clones in this sample may be carry-over from other donors' samples. CDR3 sequence (DNA): TGCGCCAGCACCATATTTCCGTACCGGGACAGGGGCACCGGGGAGCTGTTTTTT. It encodes CASTIFPYRDRGTGELFF.